This T cell receptor beta chain was documented in a study of T cells in Graves' hyperthyroidism and ophthalmopathy. Study-wide points: Before onset, ophthalmopathy was predicted by the model a median around 6 months earlier.

This clonotype has more than one count but fewer than ten. No antigen is known for it. The CDR3 contains 15 residues. V lost 4 bases and J lost 2; bases outside the gene matches: 9. The V gene's germline CDR1 is DFQATT and CDR2 SNEGSKA (reference sequence). Uncontrolled infection, other autoimmune disease, pregnancy or lactation disqualified patients from enrolment. The source material, RNA transcripts, was used to amplify TCR beta CDR3 regions. First-round RT-PCR with HTBI primers amplified the TCR CDR3 region. TCRdb redid the calling of the multiplex PCR reads with MiXCR, one entry per CDR3 protein. The sample includes fewer than 650,000 distinct CDR3 sequences, roughly 14% of them seen just once.

The clonotype comes from a woman aged 40 to 55 with Graves' ophthalmopathy. Sequences were obtained from blood. The chain recombines TRBV20-1 with TRBJ2-7; TRBD1 matches 9 bases. The CDR3 coding sequence is TGCAGTGCTACAATACCGGGACAGGGCCCCTACGAGCAGTACTTC. It translates to CSATIPGQGPYEQYF.